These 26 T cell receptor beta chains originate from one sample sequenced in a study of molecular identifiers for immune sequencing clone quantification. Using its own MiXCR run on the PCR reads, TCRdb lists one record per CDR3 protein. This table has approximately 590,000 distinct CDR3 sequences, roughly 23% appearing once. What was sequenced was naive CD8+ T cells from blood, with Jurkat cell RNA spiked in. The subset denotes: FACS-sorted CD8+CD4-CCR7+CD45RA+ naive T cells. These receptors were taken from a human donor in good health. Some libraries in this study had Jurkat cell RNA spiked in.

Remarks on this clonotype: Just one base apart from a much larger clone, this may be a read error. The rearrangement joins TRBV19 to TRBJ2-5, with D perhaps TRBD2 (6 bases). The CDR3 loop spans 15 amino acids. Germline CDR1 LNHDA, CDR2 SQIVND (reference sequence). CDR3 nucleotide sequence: TGTGCCAATAGTGCAGCGCCGACTAGTCATGAGACCCAGTACTTC. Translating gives CANSAAPTSHETQYF. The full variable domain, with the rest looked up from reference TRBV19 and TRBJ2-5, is DGGITQSPKYLFRKEGQNVTLSCEQNLNHDAMYWYRQDPGQGLRLIYYSQIVNDFQKGDIAEGYSVSREKKESFPLTVTSAQKNPTAFYLCANSAAPTSHETQYFGPGTRLLVL.

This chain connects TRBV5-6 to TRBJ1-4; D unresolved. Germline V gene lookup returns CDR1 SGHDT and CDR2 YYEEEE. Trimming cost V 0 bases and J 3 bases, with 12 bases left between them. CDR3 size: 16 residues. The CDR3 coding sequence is TGTGCCAGCAGCTTGGTTAGGGAAGGAGCTAATGAAAAACTGTTTTTT. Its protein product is CASSLVREGANEKLFF.

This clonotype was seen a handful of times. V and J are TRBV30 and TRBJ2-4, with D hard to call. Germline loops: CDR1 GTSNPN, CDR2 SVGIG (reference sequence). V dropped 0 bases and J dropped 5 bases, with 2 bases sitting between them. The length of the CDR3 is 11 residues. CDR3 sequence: CAWSVENIQYF. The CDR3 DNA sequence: TGTGCCTGGAGTGTTGAAAACATTCAGTACTTC.

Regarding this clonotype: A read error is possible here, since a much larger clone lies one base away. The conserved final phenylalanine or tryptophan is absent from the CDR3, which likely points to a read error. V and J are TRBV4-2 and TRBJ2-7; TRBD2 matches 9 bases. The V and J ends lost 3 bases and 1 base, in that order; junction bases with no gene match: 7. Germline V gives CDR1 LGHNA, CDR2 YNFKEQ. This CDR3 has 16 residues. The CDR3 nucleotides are TGTGCCAGCAGCCAGGAGACTAGCGGTTCTTCCTACGAGCAGTACCTC. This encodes CASSQETSGSSYEQYL.

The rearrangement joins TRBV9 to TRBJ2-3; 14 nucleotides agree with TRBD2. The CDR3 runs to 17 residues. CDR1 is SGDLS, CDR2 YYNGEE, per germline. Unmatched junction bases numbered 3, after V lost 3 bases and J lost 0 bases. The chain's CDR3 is CASSAGLAGESTDTQYF. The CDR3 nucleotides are TGTGCCAGCAGCGCGGGACTAGCGGGGGAAAGCACAGATACGCAGTATTTT. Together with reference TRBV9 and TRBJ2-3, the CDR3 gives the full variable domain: DSGVTQTPKHLITATGQRVTLRCSPRSGDLSVYWYQQSLDQGLQFLIQYYNGEERAKGNILERFSAQQFPDLHSELNLSSLELGDSALYFCASSAGLAGESTDTQYFGPGTRLTVL.

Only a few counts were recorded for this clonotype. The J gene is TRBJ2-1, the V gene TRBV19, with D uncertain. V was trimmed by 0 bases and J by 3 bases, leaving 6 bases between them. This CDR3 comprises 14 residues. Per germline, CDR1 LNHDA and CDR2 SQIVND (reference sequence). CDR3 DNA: TGTGCCAGTAGTATAGACGGCAGCTACAATGAGCAGTTCTTC. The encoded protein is CASSIDGSYNEQFF.

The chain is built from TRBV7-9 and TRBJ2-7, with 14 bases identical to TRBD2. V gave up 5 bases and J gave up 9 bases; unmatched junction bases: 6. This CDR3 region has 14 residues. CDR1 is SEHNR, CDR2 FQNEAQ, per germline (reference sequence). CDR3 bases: TGTGCCAGCAGCGGGACTAGCGGGAGCCCCGCGCAGTACTTC. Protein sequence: CASSGTSGSPAQYF.

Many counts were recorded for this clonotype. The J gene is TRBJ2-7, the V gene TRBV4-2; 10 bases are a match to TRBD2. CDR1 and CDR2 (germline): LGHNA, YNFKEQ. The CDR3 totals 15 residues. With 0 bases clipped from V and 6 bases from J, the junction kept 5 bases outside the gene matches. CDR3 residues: CASSQDPLAGSEQYF. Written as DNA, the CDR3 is TGTGCCAGCAGCCAAGATCCACTAGCGGGGAGCGAGCAGTACTTC.

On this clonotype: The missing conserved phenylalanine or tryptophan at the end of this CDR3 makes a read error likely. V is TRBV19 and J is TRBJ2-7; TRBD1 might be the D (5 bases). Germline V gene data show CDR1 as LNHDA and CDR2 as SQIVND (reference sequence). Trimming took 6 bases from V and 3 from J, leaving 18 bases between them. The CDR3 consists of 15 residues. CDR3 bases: TGTGCCAGTAGCCAGGCCGCTAGGGGCCTCTACGAGCAGTACCTC. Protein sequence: CASSQAARGLYEQYL.

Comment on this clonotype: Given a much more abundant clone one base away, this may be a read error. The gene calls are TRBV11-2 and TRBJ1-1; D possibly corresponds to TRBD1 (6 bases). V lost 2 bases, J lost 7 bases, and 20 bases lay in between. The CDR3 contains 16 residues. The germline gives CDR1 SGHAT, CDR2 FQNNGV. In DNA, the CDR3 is TGTGCCAGCAGCTTATTTGCTGGGGGGGCTTTTTTTGAAGCTTTCTTT. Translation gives CASSLFAGGAFFEAFF.

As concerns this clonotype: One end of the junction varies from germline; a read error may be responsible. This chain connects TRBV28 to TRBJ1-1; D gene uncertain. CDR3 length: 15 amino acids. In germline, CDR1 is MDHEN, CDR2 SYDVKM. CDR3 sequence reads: CASRPQSNMNTAAFF. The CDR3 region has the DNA TGTGCCAGCCGCCCACAGTCGAATATGAACACTGCAGCTTTCTTT.

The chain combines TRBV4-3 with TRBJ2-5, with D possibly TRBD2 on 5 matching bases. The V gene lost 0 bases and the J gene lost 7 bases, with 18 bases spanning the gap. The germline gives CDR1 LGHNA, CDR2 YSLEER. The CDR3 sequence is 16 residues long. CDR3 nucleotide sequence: TGCGCCAGCAGCCAAGACCCCGGAGGCAGCCCAGGGACCCAGTACTTC. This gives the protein CASSQDPGGSPGTQYF.

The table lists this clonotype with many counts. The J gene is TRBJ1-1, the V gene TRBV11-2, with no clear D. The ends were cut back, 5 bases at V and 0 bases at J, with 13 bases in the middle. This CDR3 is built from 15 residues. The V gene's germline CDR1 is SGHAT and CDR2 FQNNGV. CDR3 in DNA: TGTGCCAGCAGCCCGCCCTTACAGATGAACACTGAAGCTTTCTTT. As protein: CASSPPLQMNTEAFF.

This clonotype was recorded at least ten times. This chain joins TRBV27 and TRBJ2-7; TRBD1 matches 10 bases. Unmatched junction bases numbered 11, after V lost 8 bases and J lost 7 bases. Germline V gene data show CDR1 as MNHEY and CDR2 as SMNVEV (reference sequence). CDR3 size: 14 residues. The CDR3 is CASSNGGQGSEQYF. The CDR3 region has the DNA TGTGCCAGCTCAAACGGGGGACAGGGGTCGGAGCAGTACTTC.

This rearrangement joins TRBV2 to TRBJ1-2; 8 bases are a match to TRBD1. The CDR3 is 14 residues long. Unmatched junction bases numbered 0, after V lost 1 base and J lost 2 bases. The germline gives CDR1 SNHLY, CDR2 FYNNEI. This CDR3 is CASSEGDRNYGYTF. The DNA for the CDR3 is TGTGCCAGCAGTGAAGGGGACAGGAACTATGGCTACACCTTC. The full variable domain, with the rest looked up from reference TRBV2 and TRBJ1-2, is EPEVTQTPSHQVTQMGQEVILRCVPISNHLYFYWYRQILGQKVEFLVSFYNNEISEKSEIFDDQFSVERPDGSNFTLKIRSTKLEDSAMYFCASSEGDRNYGYTFGSGTRLTVV.

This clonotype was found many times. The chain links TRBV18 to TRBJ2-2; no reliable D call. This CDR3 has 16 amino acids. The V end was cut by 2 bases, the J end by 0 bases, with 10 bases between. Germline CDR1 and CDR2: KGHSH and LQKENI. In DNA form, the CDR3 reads TGTGCCAGCTCACCATTGGAAGGAGCGAACACCGGGGAGCTGTTTTTT. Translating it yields CASSPLEGANTGELFF.

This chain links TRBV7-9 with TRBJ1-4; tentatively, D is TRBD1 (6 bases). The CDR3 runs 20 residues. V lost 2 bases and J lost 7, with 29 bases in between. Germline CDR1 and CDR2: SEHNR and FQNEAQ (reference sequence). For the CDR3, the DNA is TGTGCCAGCAGCTTAACCTATTCCAGGACGGGGGCGTATGGGGGTGAAAAACTGTTTTTT. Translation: CASSLTYSRTGAYGGEKLFF.

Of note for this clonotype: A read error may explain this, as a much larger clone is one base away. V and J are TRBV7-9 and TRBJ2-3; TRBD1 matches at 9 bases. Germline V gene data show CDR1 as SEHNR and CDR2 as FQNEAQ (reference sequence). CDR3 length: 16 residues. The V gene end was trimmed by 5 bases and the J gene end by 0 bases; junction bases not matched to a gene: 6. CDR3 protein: CASSLGTGPSTDTQYF. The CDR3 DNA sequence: TGTGCCAGCAGCCTCGGGACAGGGCCGAGCACAGATACGCAGTATTTT.

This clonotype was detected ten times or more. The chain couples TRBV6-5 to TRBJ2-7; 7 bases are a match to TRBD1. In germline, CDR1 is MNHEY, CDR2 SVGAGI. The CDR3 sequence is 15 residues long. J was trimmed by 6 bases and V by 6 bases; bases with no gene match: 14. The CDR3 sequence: CASSHYPTGPSEQYF. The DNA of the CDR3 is TGTGCCAGCAGCCATTACCCGACAGGGCCTTCCGAGCAGTACTTC.

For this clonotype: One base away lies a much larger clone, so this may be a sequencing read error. CDR3 coding DNA: TGTGCCAGCAGCCACCGGGACTGGGCTCGCTACGAGCAGTACTTC. Protein: CASSHRDWARYEQYF. The chain is built from TRBV7-2 and TRBJ2-7, with D perhaps matching TRBD2 (6 bases). Trimming removed 5 bases from V and 3 bases from J, with 17 bases in between. The CDR3 sequence is 15 residues long. Per germline, CDR1 SGHTA and CDR2 FQGNSA.

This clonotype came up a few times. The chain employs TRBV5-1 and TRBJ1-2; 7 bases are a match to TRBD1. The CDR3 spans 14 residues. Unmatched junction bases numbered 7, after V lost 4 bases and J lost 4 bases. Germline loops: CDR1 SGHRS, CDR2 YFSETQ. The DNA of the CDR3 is TGCGCCAGCAGCGCCGACAGGGTTCCCTATGGCTACACCTTC. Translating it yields CASSADRVPYGYTF.

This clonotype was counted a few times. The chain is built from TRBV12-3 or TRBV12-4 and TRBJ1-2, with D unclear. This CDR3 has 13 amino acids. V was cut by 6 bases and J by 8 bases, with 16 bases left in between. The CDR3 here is CASSPLGRSGYTF. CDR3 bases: TGTGCCAGCAGCCCCCTAGGCCGCTCGGGCTACACCTTC.

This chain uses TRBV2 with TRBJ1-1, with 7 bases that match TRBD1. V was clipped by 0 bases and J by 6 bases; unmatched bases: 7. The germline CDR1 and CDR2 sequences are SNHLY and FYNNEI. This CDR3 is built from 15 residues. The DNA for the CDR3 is TGTGCCAGCAGTGAAGCTCAGGGGGTAAGGGCTGAAGCTTTCTTT. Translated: CASSEAQGVRAEAFF.

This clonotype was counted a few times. DNA for the CDR3: TGTGCCAGCACCCCCGGGGTGGGTTCTAGCACAGATACGCAGTATTTT. This encodes CASTPGVGSSTDTQYF. The chain has TRBV28 and TRBJ2-3; D perhaps matches TRBD2 (5 bases). CDR1 and CDR2 from the germline V gene are MDHEN and SYDVKM. The CDR3 has 16 amino acids. V was clipped by 7 bases and J by 0 bases, with 17 bases between them.

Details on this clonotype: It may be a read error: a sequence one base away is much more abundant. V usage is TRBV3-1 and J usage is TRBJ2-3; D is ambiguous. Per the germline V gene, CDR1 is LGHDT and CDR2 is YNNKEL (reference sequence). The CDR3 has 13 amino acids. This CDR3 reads CASSQVAGDTRYF. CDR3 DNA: TGTGCCAGCAGCCAAGTCGCAGGAGATACGCGGTATTTT.

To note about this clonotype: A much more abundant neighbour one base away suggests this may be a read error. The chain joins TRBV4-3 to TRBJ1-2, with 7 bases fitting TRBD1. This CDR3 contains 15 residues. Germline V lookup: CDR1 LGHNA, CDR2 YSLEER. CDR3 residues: CASSQYDRANYGCTF. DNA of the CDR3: TGCGCCAGCAGCCAGTATGACAGGGCGAACTATGGCTGCACCTTC.